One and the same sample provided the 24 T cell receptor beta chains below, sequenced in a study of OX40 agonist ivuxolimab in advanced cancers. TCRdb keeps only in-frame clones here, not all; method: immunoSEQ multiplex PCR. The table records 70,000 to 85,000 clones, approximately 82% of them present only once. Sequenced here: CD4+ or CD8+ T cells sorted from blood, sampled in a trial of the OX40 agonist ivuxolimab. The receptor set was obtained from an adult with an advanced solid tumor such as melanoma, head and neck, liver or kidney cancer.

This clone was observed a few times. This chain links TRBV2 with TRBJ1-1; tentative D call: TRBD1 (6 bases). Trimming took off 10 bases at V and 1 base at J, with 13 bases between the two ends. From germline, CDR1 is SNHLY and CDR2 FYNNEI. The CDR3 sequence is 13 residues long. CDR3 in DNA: TGTGCCACAACACAGGGATCGAACACTGAAGCTTTCTTT. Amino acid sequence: CATTQGSNTEAFF.

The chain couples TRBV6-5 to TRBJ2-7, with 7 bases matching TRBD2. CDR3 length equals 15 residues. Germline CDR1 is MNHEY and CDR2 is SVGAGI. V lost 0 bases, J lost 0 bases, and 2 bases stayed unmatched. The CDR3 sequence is CASSYSGTISYEQYF. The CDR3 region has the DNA TGTGCCAGCAGTTACTCTGGGACTATCTCCTACGAGCAGTACTTC.

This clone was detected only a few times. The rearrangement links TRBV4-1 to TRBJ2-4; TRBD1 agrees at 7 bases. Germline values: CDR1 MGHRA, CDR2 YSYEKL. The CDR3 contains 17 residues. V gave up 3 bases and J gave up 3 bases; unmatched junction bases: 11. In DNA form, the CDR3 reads TGCGCCAGCAGCCATCGGTCACTGACAGGGAGCAAAAACATTCAGTACTTC. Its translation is CASSHRSLTGSKNIQYF.

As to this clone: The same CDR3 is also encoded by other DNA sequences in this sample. The CDR3 protein is CASSLGLAGTGELFF. DNA of the CDR3: TGTGCCAGCTCCTTAGGGTTGGCAGGCACCGGGGAGCTGTTTTTT. The J gene is TRBJ2-2, the V gene TRBV27; D call uncertain. The CDR3 loop spans 15 amino acids. Between the trimmed V and J ends, which lost 8 bases and 4 bases, there was a span of 17 bases. The germline V gene has CDR1 MNHEY and CDR2 SMNVEV (reference sequence).

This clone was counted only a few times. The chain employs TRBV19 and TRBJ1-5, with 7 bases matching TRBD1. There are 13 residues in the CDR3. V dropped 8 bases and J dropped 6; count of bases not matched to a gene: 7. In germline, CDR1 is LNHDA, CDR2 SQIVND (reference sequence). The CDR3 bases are TGTGCCAGTGCCGACAGGGCGGGTCAGCCCCAGCATTTT. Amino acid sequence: CASADRAGQPQHF.

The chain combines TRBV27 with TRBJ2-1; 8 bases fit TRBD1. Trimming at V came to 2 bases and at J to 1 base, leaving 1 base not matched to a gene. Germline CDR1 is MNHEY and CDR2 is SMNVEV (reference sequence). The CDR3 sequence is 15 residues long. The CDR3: CASSLQGASYNEQFF. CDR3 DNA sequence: TGTGCCAGCAGTTTACAGGGGGCTTCCTACAATGAGCAGTTCTTC.

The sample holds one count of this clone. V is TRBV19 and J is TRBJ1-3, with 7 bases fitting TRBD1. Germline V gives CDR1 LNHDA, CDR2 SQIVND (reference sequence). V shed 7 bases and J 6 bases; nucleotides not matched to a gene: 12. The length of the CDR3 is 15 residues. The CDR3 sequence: CASILGTGAPNTIYF. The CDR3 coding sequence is TGTGCCAGTATCCTAGGAACAGGGGCGCCAAACACCATATATTTT.

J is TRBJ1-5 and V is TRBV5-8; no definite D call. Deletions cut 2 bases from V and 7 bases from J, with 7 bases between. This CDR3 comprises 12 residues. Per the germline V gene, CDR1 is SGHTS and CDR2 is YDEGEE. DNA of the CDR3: TGTGCCAGCAGCTTTCTTCGGCAGCCCCAGCATTTT. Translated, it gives CASSFLRQPQHF.

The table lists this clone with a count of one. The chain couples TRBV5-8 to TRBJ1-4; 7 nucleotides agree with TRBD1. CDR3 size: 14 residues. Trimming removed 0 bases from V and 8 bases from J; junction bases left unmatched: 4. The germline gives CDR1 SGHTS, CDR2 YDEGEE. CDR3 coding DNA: TGTGCCAGCAGCTTGGGGTCGACAGGGGAAAAACTGTTTTTT. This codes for CASSLGSTGEKLFF.

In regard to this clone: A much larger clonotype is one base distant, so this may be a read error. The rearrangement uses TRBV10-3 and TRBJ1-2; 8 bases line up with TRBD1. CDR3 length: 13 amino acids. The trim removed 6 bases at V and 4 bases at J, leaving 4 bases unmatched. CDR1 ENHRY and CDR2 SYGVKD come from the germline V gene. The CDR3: CAIRGQDFYGYTF. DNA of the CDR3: TGTGCCATCAGGGGACAGGACTTCTATGGCTACACCTTC.

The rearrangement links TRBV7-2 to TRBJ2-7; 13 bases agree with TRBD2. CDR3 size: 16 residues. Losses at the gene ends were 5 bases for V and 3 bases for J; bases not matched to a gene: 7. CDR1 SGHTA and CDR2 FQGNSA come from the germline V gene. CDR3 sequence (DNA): TGTGCCAGCAGCCCCAGGACTAGCGGGGGACACTACGAGCAGTACTTC. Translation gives CASSPRTSGGHYEQYF.

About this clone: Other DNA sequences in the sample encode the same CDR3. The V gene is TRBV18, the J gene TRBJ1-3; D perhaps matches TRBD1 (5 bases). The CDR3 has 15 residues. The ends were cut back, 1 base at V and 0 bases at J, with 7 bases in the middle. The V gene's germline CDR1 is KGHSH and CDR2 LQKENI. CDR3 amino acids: CASSPRGSSGNTIYF. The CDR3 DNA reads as TGTGCCAGCTCACCACGGGGGAGCTCTGGAAACACCATATATTTT.

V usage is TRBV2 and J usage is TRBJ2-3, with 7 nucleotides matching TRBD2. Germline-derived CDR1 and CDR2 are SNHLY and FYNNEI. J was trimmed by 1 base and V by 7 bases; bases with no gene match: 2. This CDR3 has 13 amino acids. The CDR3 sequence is CASIGRGTDTQYF. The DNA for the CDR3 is TGTGCCAGCATAGGGAGGGGCACAGATACGCAGTATTTT.

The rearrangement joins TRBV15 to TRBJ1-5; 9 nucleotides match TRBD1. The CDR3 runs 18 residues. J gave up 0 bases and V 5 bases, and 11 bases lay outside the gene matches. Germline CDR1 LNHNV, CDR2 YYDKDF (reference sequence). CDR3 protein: CATSGVLGTGYSNQPQHF. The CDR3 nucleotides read TGTGCCACCAGCGGGGTACTCGGGACAGGGTATAGCAATCAGCCCCAGCATTTT.

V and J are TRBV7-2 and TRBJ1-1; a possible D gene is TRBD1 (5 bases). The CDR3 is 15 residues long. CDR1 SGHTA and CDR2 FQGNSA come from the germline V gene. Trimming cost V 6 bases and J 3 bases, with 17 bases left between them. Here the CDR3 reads CASSRSGSGYTEAFF. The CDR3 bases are TGTGCCAGCAGTCGTTCAGGGTCCGGGTACACTGAAGCTTTCTTT.

CDR3 nucleotide sequence: TGCGCCAGCAGCCAAGTAACGGGGGGCACAGATACGCAGTATTTT. Translating it yields CASSQVTGGTDTQYF. V usage is TRBV4-3 and J usage is TRBJ2-3; D is perhaps TRBD2 (6 bases). Germline CDR1 LGHNA, CDR2 YSLEER. The CDR3 contains 15 residues. V lost 1 base and J 1 base, leaving 9 bases between the germline ends.

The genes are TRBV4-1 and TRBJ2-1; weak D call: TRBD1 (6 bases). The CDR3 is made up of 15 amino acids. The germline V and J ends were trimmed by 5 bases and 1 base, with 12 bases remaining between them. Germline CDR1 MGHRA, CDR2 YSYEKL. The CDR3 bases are TGCGCCAGCAGCTGGCAGGGGAGATCCTACAATGAGCAGTTCTTC. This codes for CASSWQGRSYNEQFF.

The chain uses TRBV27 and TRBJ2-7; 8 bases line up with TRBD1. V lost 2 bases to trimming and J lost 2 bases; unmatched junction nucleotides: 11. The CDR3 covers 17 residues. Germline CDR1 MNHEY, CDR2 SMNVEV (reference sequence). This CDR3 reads CASSLIGGQGSPYEQYF. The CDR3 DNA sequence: TGTGCCAGCAGTTTAATAGGAGGACAGGGTAGTCCCTACGAGCAGTACTTC.

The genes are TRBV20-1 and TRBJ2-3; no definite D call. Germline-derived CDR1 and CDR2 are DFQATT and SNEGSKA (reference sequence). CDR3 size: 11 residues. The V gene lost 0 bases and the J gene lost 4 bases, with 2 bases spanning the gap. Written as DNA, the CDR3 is TGCAGTGCTAGAGAAGCAGATACGCAGTATTTT. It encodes CSAREADTQYF.

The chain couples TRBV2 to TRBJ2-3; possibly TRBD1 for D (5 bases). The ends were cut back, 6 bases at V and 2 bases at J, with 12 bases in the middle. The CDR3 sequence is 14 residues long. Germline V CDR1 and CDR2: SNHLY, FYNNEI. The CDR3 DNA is TGTGCCAGCAGGGTCGACAGAAACACAGATACGCAGTATTTT. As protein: CASRVDRNTDTQYF.

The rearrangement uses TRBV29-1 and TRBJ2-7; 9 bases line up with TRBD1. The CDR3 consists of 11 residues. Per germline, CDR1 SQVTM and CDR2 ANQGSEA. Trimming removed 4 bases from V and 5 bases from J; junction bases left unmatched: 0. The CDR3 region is CSVGTGDEQYF. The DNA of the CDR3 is TGCAGCGTTGGGACAGGGGACGAGCAGTACTTC.

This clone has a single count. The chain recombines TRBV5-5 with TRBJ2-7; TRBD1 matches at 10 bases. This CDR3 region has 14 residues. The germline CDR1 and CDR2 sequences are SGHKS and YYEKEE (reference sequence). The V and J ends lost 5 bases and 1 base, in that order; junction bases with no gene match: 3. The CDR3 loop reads CASRGQGISYEQYF. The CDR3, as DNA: TGTGCCAGCAGGGGACAGGGGATTTCCTACGAGCAGTACTTC.

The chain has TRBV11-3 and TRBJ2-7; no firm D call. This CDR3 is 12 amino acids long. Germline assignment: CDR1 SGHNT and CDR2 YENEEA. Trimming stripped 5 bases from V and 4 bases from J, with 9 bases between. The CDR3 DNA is TGTGCCAGCAGCCCCAACGGTTACGAGCAGTACTTC. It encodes CASSPNGYEQYF.

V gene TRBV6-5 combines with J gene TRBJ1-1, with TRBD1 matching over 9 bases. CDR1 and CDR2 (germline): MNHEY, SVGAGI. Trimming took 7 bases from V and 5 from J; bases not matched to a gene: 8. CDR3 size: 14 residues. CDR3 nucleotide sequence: TGTGCCAGCACCCACAGGGGGCGAGGTACTGAAGCTTTCTTT. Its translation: CASTHRGRGTEAFF.